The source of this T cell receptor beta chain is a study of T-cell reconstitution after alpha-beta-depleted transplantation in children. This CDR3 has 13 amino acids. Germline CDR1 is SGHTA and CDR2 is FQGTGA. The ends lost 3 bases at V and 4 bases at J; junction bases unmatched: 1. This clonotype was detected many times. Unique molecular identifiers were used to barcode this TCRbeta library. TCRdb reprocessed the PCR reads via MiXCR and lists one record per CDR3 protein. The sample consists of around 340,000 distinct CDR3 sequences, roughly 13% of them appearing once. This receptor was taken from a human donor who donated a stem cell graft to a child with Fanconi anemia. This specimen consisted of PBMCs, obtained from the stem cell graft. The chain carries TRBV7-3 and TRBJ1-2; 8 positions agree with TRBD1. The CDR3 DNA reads TGTGCCAGCAGCTTTGGACAGGGCTATGGCTACACCTTC. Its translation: CASSFGQGYGYTF. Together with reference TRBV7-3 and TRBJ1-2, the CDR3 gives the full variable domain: GAGVSQTPSNKVTEKGKYVELRCDPISGHTALYWYRQSLGQGPEFLIYFQGTGAADDSGLPNDRFFAVRPEGSVSTLKIQRTERGDSAVYLCASSFGQGYGYTFGSGTRLTVV.